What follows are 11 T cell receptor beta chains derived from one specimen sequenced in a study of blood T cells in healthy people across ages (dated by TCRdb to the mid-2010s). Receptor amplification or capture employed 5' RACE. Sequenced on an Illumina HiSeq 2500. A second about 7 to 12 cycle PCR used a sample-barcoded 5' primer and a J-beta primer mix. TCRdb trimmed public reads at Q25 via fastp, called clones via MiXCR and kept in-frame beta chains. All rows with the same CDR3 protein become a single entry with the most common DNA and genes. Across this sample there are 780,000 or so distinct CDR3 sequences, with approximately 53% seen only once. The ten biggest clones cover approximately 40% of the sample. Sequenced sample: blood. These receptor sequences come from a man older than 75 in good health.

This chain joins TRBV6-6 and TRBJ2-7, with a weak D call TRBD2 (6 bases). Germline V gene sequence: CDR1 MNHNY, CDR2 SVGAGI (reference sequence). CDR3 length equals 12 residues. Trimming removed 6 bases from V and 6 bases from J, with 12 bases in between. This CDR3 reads CASRAGGGEQYF. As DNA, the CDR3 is TGTGCCAGCAGAGCCGGGGGAGGCGAGCAGTACTTC.

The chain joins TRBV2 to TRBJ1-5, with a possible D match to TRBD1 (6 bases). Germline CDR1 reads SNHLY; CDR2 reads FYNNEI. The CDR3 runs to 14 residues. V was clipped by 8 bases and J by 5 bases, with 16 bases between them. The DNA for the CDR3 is TGTGCCAGCGCTGGAACGGGGGGCGATCAGCCCCAGCATTTT. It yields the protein CASAGTGGDQPQHF.

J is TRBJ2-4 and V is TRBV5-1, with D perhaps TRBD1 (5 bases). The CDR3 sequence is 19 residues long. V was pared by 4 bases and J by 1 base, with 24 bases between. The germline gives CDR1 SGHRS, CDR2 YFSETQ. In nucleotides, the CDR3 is TGCGCCAGCAGCCGGACAAACATAGACGTATCAGGGGCCAAAAACATTCAGTACTTC. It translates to CASSRTNIDVSGAKNIQYF.

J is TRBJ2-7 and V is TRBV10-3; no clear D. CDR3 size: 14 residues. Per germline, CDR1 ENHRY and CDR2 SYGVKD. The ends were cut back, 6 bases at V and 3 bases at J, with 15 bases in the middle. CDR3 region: CAIRRNSLGYEQYF. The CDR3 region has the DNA TGTGCCATCAGAAGGAACAGTCTCGGCTACGAGCAGTACTTC.

CDR3 amino acids: CASSLLPGQGSETQYF. Here the CDR3 DNA reads TGTGCCAGCAGCTTACTCCCCGGACAGGGCTCGGAGACCCAGTACTTC. This chain links TRBV5-6 with TRBJ2-5; 8 nucleotides match TRBD1. V dropped 2 bases and J dropped 5; count of bases not matched to a gene: 11. The CDR3 is made up of 16 amino acids. In germline, CDR1 is SGHDT, CDR2 YYEEEE. Filled out from reference TRBV5-6 and TRBJ2-5, the complete variable domain reads DAGVTQSPTHLIKTRGQQVTLRCSPKSGHDTVSWYQQALGQGPQFIFQYYEEEERQRGNFPDRFSGHQFPNYSSELNVNALLLGDSALYLCASSLLPGQGSETQYFGPGTRLLVL.

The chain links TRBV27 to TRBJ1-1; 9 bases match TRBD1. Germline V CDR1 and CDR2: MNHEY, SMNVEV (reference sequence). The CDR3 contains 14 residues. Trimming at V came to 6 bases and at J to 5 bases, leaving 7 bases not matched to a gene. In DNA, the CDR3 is TGTGCCAGCAGGAAATGGACAGGGGAGACTGAAGCTTTCTTT. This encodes CASRKWTGETEAFF.

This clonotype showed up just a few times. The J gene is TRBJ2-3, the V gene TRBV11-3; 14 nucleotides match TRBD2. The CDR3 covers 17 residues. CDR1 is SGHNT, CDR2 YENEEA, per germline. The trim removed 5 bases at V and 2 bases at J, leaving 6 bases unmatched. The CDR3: CASSIRTSGGYTDTQYF. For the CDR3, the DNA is TGTGCCAGCAGCATCCGGACTAGCGGGGGGTACACAGATACGCAGTATTTT.

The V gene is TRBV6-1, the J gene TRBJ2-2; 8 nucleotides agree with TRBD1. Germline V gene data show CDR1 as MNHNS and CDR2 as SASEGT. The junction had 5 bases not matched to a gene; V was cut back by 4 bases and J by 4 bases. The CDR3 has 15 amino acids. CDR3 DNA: TGTGCCAGCAGTGTTGGGACAGGATCCACCGGGGAGCTGTTTTTT. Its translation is CASSVGTGSTGELFF.

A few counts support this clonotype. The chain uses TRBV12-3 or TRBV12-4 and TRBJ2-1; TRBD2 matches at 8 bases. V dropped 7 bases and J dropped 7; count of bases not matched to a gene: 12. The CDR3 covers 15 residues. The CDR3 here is CASIPPGLDGNEQFF. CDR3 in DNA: TGTGCCAGCATTCCTCCGGGACTAGACGGAAATGAGCAGTTCTTC.

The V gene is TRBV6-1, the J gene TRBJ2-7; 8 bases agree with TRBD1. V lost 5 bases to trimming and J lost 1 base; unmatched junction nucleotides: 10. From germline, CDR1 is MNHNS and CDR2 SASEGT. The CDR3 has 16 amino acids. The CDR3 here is CASSKTGVLGSYEQYF. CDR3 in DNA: TGTGCCAGCAGTAAGACAGGGGTCCTCGGGTCCTACGAGCAGTACTTC.

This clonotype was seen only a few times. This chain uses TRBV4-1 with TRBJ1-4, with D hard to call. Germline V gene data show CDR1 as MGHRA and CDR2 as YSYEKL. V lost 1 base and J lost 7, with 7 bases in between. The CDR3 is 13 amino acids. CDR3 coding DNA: TGCGCCAGCAGCCAAGTGCCGGCTGAAAAACTGTTTTTT. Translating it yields CASSQVPAEKLFF.